Presented here are 29 T cell receptor beta chains from one specimen sequenced in a study of CXCR3-negative and CXCR3-positive naive CD8 T cells. The antigens these receptors bind are not known. cDNA libraries for TRB were generated by 5' RACE incorporating UMI labels. TCRdb reprocessed the 5' RACE reads and keeps a single row for each CDR3 protein, giving no DNA. The sample has nearly 110,000 distinct CDR3 sequences. Study-level points and caveats: TRB CDR3s were more hydrophobic in CXCR3-positive than in CXCR3-negative naive cells.

Sequencing was performed on naive CXCR3+ CD8+ T cells from blood. Regarding subset: CD45RO-CCR7+CD27+CD95- naive CD8+ T cells expressing CXCR3 (TNR3+). These receptors were obtained from a human donor in good health. Some clones in this sample may be carry-over from other donors' samples.

V usage is TRBV30 and J usage is TRBJ2-2; TCRdb's D call of TRBD1 is untestable without DNA. CDR1 is GTSNPN, CDR2 SVGIG, per germline (reference sequence). The CDR3 spans 14 residues. CDR3 region: CAWNTGDGTGELFF.

V gene TRBV7-3 combines with J gene TRBJ2-2; TCRdb calls TRBD1, which cannot be checked without DNA. In germline, CDR1 is SGHTA, CDR2 FQGTGA. This CDR3 is 15 amino acids long. CDR3 in amino acids: CASSLRGQGTGELFF.

The rearrangement joins TRBV5-1 to TRBJ2-3; TCRdb names TRBD1, which stays unverified in the absence of DNA. Looked up from germline, CDR1 is SGHRS and CDR2 is YFSETQ. The CDR3 runs to 15 residues. CDR3 amino acids: CASSFGQGRTDTQYF.

The chain couples TRBV11-3 to TRBJ2-7; the TCRdb D gene call, TRBD1, has no DNA to confirm it. The CDR3 covers 15 residues. Germline V CDR1 and CDR2: SGHNT, YENEEA. The CDR3 loop is CASSQTGTGADEQYF.

The chain carries TRBV5-1 and TRBJ2-7; without DNA, the TCRdb call of TRBD1 cannot be checked. This CDR3 is built from 15 residues. Germline V lookup: CDR1 SGHRS, CDR2 YFSETQ. The CDR3 loop reads CASSQTAGDLYEQYF.

The rearrangement links TRBV5-6 to TRBJ2-2; without DNA, the TCRdb call of TRBD1 cannot be checked. The CDR3 is made up of 14 amino acids. The germline V gene has CDR1 SGHDT and CDR2 YYEEEE. CDR3: CASSRDPNTGELFF.

The chain employs TRBV25-1 and TRBJ1-1; TCRdb selects TRBD1, and the lack of DNA leaves this call unchecked. Looked up from germline, CDR1 is MGHDK and CDR2 is SYGVNS. CDR3 length equals 15 residues. The CDR3 loop is CASRPGGGSAAEAFF.

This chain joins TRBV7-9 and TRBJ2-2; TCRdb's D call of TRBD2 is untestable without DNA. Per the germline V gene, CDR1 is SEHNR and CDR2 is FQNEAQ (reference sequence). The CDR3 totals 17 residues. The CDR3: CASSSRLAATNTGELFF.

The chain has TRBV29-1 and TRBJ2-5; TCRdb selects TRBD1, and the lack of DNA leaves this call unchecked. The CDR3 has 14 residues. The V gene's germline CDR1 is SQVTM and CDR2 ANQGSEA. The CDR3 sequence is CSAAGTGRQETQYF.

This rearrangement joins TRBV7-2 to TRBJ2-7; TCRdb's D call of TRBD1 is untestable without DNA. Per the germline V gene, CDR1 is SGHTA and CDR2 is FQGNSA. This CDR3 region has 14 residues. CDR3 loop: CASSLSGTGNEQYF.

V is TRBV20-1 and J is TRBJ2-5; the TCRdb call, TRBD1, lacks DNA for checking. The CDR3 is 16 residues long. The germline gives CDR1 DFQATT, CDR2 SNEGSKA (reference sequence). This chain's CDR3 is CSARGVGEGGFETQYF.

The rearrangement uses TRBV24-1 and TRBJ2-2; TCRdb proposes TRBD2, but this gene call is untestable without DNA. The CDR3 is 17 residues long. CDR1 and CDR2 (germline): KGHDR, SFDVKD. CDR3 amino acids: CATSDGGRRLNTGELFF.

The chain carries TRBV9 and TRBJ1-4; TCRdb's D gene call, TRBD1, goes unchecked for lack of DNA. The germline CDR1 and CDR2 sequences are SGDLS and YYNGEE. There are 16 residues in the CDR3. The CDR3 loop is CASSDPPTGDNEKLFF.

V and J are TRBV6-5 and TRBJ1-2. This CDR3 has 15 amino acids. CDR1 MNHEY and CDR2 SVGAGI come from the germline V gene. The CDR3 is CASSYGPHLRYGYTF.

This chain connects TRBV29-1 to TRBJ2-7. This CDR3 contains 11 residues. The germline gives CDR1 SQVTM, CDR2 ANQGSEA. The CDR3 region is CSVEWSYEQYF.

The V call is TRBV5-6, the J call TRBJ2-5; TCRdb lists TRBD1, though no DNA is available to test this call. CDR1 SGHDT and CDR2 YYEEEE come from the germline V gene. The CDR3 runs 16 residues. The CDR3: CASSLIGTGGRETQYF.

The chain joins TRBV6-6 to TRBJ1-3. Germline V gene lookup returns CDR1 MNHNY and CDR2 SVGAGI (reference sequence). CDR3 length: 15 amino acids. The CDR3 is CASRPTHSSGNTIYF.

This chain joins TRBV29-1 and TRBJ2-5; TCRdb calls TRBD1, which cannot be checked without DNA. There are 16 residues in the CDR3. Germline values: CDR1 SQVTM, CDR2 ANQGSEA. The CDR3 region is CSVEGGFASNQETQYF.

The V gene is TRBV5-1, the J gene TRBJ2-5; without DNA, the TCRdb call of TRBD1 cannot be checked. The CDR3 consists of 15 residues. CDR1 is SGHRS and CDR2 is YFSETQ in the germline V gene. CDR3 sequence: CASSLASGGQETQYF.

The V call is TRBV12-3 or TRBV12-4, the J call TRBJ2-3; TCRdb's D gene call, TRBD1, goes unchecked for lack of DNA. CDR3 length equals 13 residues. The CDR3 protein is CASARTGPDTQYF.

The chain is built from TRBV24-1 and TRBJ2-1; the D gene TCRdb calls, TRBD2, cannot be checked with no DNA. This CDR3 region has 14 residues. Germline V gives CDR1 KGHDR, CDR2 SFDVKD. Here the CDR3 reads CATSDSWGGNEQFF.

The chain uses TRBV3-1 and TRBJ2-7; TCRdb gives TRBD2 as the D gene, but with no DNA this cannot be confirmed. Germline lookup yields CDR1 LGHDT and CDR2 YNNKEL (reference sequence). The CDR3 sequence is 15 residues long. The CDR3 sequence is CASSAALAGIYEQYF.

The V gene is TRBV12-3 or TRBV12-4, the J gene TRBJ2-3; the D call of TRBD1 rests on TCRdb alone, since no DNA is present to check it. The CDR3 runs 13 residues. This chain's CDR3 is CASSPGGADTQYF.

V and J are TRBV12-5 and TRBJ2-3; TCRdb lists TRBD2, though no DNA is available to test this call. This CDR3 has 16 residues. Germline-derived CDR1 and CDR2 are LGHNT and FRNRAP. The CDR3 is CASGPRLAGDPDTQYF.

The V and J genes are TRBV6-5 and TRBJ2-5. CDR3 length equals 14 residues. Germline CDR1 MNHEY, CDR2 SVGAGI. Here the CDR3 reads CASSFEGLQETQYF.

The chain combines TRBV29-1 with TRBJ1-2; without DNA, the TCRdb call of TRBD1 cannot be checked. Germline V gene sequence: CDR1 SQVTM, CDR2 ANQGSEA. The CDR3 is 13 amino acids. The CDR3 sequence is CSVEMQGDSGYTF.

The gene calls are TRBV7-9 and TRBJ2-7; without DNA, the TCRdb call of TRBD1 cannot be checked. Germline assignment: CDR1 SEHNR and CDR2 FQNEAQ (reference sequence). This CDR3 region has 15 residues. The chain's CDR3 is CASSPFGTPSYEQYF.

The chain recombines TRBV6-5 with TRBJ2-7. Germline V gives CDR1 MNHEY, CDR2 SVGAGI. The CDR3 has 13 amino acids. The CDR3 sequence: CASSDRGSHEQYF.

The J gene is TRBJ2-1, the V gene TRBV6-2 or TRBV6-3; TCRdb lists TRBD2, though no DNA is available to test this call. The CDR3 totals 13 residues. CDR1 MNHEY and CDR2 SVGEGT come from the germline V gene. CDR3 protein: CASSAWTNNEQFF.